This T cell receptor (beta chain) appears in the sequencing data of a study of blood T cell repertoires in COVID-19. The CDR3 extends over 12 amino acids. Trimming cost V 4 bases and J 3 bases, with 6 bases left between them. Germline-derived CDR1 and CDR2 are LNHDA and SQIVND (reference sequence). Repertoires were generated with immunoSEQ multiplex PCR, while TCRdb's copy carries only in-frame clones and drops some. The sample consists of approximately 300,000 clones, 85% to 90% of them appearing once. Specimen: PBMCs or T cells enriched from blood (not recorded which). The chain uses TRBV19 and TRBJ1-1, with D maybe TRBD1 (6 bases). The source of this sequence is a woman aged 18 to 35 with acute COVID-19. The CDR3 here is CASSRQDTEAFF. The CDR3 DNA is TGTGCCAGTAGTAGACAGGACACTGAAGCTTTCTTT.